The 15 T cell receptor beta chains listed next were all sequenced from one sample in a study of OX40 agonist ivuxolimab in advanced cancers. Data came from immunoSEQ multiplex PCR; TCRdb stores just in-frame clones and leaves some out. The sample has about 64,000 clones; approximately 78% are singletons. The sample in question was CD4+ or CD8+ T cells sorted from blood, obtained in a trial of the OX40 agonist ivuxolimab. These receptors were obtained from an adult with an advanced solid tumor such as melanoma, head and neck, liver or kidney cancer.

The chain carries TRBV11-3 and TRBJ2-5, with 13 bases fitting TRBD2. This CDR3 region has 15 residues. Unmatched junction bases numbered 7, after V lost 5 bases and J lost 7 bases. CDR1 and CDR2 from the germline V gene are SGHNT and YENEEA. CDR3 DNA sequence: TGTGCCAGCAGCGGTACTAGCGGGGGGGCCGGGACCCAGTACTTC. This sequence encodes CASSGTSGGAGTQYF.

The J gene is TRBJ1-1, the V gene TRBV7-2; TRBD1 aligns across 11 bases. Trimming took 5 bases from V and 0 from J; bases not matched to a gene: 5. The CDR3 has 16 residues. From germline, CDR1 is SGHTA and CDR2 FQGNSA. The CDR3 DNA is TGTGCCAGCAGCCAAGGGACAGGGGGTATGAACACTGAAGCTTTCTTT. Translation: CASSQGTGGMNTEAFF.

This chain links TRBV14 with TRBJ2-1; tentatively, D is TRBD2 (6 bases). V lost 4 bases to trimming and J lost 4 bases, with 11 bases between them. The CDR3 length is 14 residues. The germline V gene encodes CDR1 SGHDN and CDR2 FVKESK. CDR3 in amino acids: CASSPGTFYNEQFF. Written as DNA, the CDR3 is TGTGCCAGCAGCCCTGGGACTTTTTACAATGAGCAGTTCTTC.

This chain joins TRBV5-1 and TRBJ1-1; no clear D gene. The CDR3 runs to 14 residues. The V end was cut by 5 bases, the J end by 2 bases, with 13 bases between. In germline, CDR1 is SGHRS, CDR2 YFSETQ. The CDR3 nucleotides read TGCGCCAGCAGTTCCCAGACGGGAAACACTGAAGCTTTCTTT. Its translation is CASSSQTGNTEAFF.

The rearrangement links TRBV10-3 to TRBJ1-1; no clear D gene. Trimming shortened V by 3 bases and J by 1 base, and 18 bases separated the two germline ends. The CDR3 has 17 amino acids. From germline, CDR1 is ENHRY and CDR2 SYGVKD. CDR3 in amino acids: CAISESFTGPRNTEAFF. CDR3 in DNA: TGTGCCATCAGTGAATCATTCACTGGTCCACGGAACACTGAAGCTTTCTTT.

This CDR3 reads CASSQDMGVDYGYTF. The CDR3 DNA is TGCGCCAGCAGCCAAGATATGGGGGTTGACTATGGCTACACCTTC. The gene calls are TRBV4-3 and TRBJ1-2; a possible D gene is TRBD1 (5 bases). The length of the CDR3 is 15 residues. Germline CDR1 reads LGHNA; CDR2 reads YSLEER. V was shortened by 0 bases and J by 3 bases, with 11 bases between the two germline ends.

This clone has more than one count but fewer than ten. The CDR3 nucleotides are TGTGCCAGCACTAGAGCGGGGGGGATTTTCAATGAGCAGTTCTTC. Its translation: CASTRAGGIFNEQFF. The chain combines TRBV27 with TRBJ2-1; 10 bases are shared with TRBD2. The CDR3 loop spans 15 amino acids. With V trimmed by 7 bases and J by 6 bases, 9 bases remained unmatched. CDR1 MNHEY and CDR2 SMNVEV come from the germline V gene (reference sequence).

V gene TRBV6-1 combines with J gene TRBJ1-2; D remains ambiguous. Germline CDR1 MNHNS, CDR2 SASEGT. The CDR3 is 13 residues long. V gave up 6 bases and J gave up 5 bases, with 13 bases separating them. The CDR3 loop reads CASRDYILYGYTF. Here the CDR3 DNA reads TGTGCCAGCAGAGATTATATTCTTTATGGCTACACCTTC.

The CDR3 is CASSPRDRSDGYTF. CDR3 nucleotides: TGTGCCAGCTCACCGCGGGACCGCAGTGATGGCTACACCTTC. The chain is built from TRBV18 and TRBJ1-2; weak D call: TRBD1 (5 bases). This CDR3 has 14 amino acids. The ends were cut back, 3 bases at V and 6 bases at J, with 14 bases in the middle. Germline V gene sequence: CDR1 KGHSH, CDR2 LQKENI.

DNA for the CDR3: TGTGCCAGCAGCCTCGTGACAGGGGGCGGTGAGCAGTTCTTC. Protein sequence: CASSLVTGGGEQFF. This sequence joins TRBV7-6 and TRBJ2-1; 10 nucleotides line up with TRBD1. The germline CDR1 and CDR2 sequences are SGHVS and FNYEAQ. Trimming removed 5 bases from V and 9 bases from J; junction bases left unmatched: 7. This CDR3 spans 14 amino acids. Complete variable domain (other parts from reference TRBV7-6 and TRBJ2-1): GAGVSQSPRYKVTKRGQDVALRCDPISGHVSLYWYRQALGQGPEFLTYFNYEAQQDKSGLPNDRFSAERPEGSISTLTIQRTEQRDSAMYRCASSLVTGGGEQFFGPGTRLTVL.

This clone has just one count. The genes are TRBV5-4 and TRBJ1-2; TRBD1 aligns across 8 bases. Germline V CDR1 and CDR2: SGHNT, YYREEE (reference sequence). This CDR3 has 13 residues. The V and J ends lost 4 bases and 6 bases, in that order; junction bases with no gene match: 5. The CDR3 sequence: CASSRTGTHGYTF. Written as DNA, the CDR3 is TGTGCCAGCAGCCGGACAGGGACTCATGGCTACACCTTC. Full variable domain (outside the CDR3, taken from reference TRBV5-4 and TRBJ1-2): ETGVTQSPTHLIKTRGQQVTLRCSSQSGHNTVSWYQQALGQGPQFIFQYYREEENGRGNFPPRFSGLQFPNYSSELNVNALELDDSALYLCASSRTGTHGYTFGSGTRLTVV.

This sequence joins TRBV7-6 and TRBJ1-4; 12 bases match TRBD1. This CDR3 is 16 amino acids long. V gave up 5 bases and J gave up 8 bases; unmatched junction bases: 9. CDR1 is SGHVS and CDR2 is FNYEAQ in the germline V gene. CDR3 bases: TGTGCCAGCAGCCCGCTGGGACAGGGGGCTAGCGAAAAACTGTTTTTT. Protein product: CASSPLGQGASEKLFF.

This CDR3 reads CASSQVAAGGSNEQFF. In nucleotides, the CDR3 is TGTGCCAGCAGCCAAGTAGCAGCGGGAGGGTCCAATGAGCAGTTCTTC. The rearrangement links TRBV14 to TRBJ2-1, with 10 nucleotides matching TRBD2. The CDR3 length is 16 residues. V was clipped by 1 base and J by 6 bases; unmatched bases: 6. The germline gives CDR1 SGHDN, CDR2 FVKESK.

The gene calls are TRBV14 and TRBJ1-5; TRBD1 is a possible D gene (5 bases). The V end was cut by 5 bases, the J end by 0 bases, with 23 bases between. Germline V lookup: CDR1 SGHDN, CDR2 FVKESK. The CDR3 sequence is 19 residues long. CDR3 nucleotides: TGTGCCAGCAGCAAGAACAGGTGGCAGGTCCTTTATAGCAATCAGCCCCAGCATTTT. Encoded protein: CASSKNRWQVLYSNQPQHF.

The chain carries TRBV18 and TRBJ2-5, with TRBD2 identical over 7 bases. The CDR3 has 14 amino acids. Germline V gene sequence: CDR1 KGHSH, CDR2 LQKENI. V shed 3 bases, J shed 5 bases, and the junction held 6 bases outside the gene matches. CDR3: CASSPYKGGETQYF. As DNA, the CDR3 is TGTGCCAGCTCACCCTACAAGGGAGGGGAGACCCAGTACTTC. Using reference TRBV18 and TRBJ2-5 for the parts outside the CDR3, the full variable domain is NAGVMQNPRHLVRRRGQEARLRCSPMKGHSHVYWYRQLPEEGLKFMVYLQKENIIDESGMPKERFSAEFPKEGPSILRIQQVVRGDSAAYFCASSPYKGGETQYFGPGTRLLVL.